A selection of T cell receptor beta chains follows, all from one sample in a study of blood T cell repertoires in COVID-19. Profiled with immunoSEQ multiplex PCR; TCRdb holds only in-frame clones, not every one. The sample gives 110,000 to 150,000 clones, roughly 88% of which show up once; approximately 1.8% is in the top ten. Input material: peripheral blood. These receptors came from a man in his 70s with acute or convalescent COVID-19. The conserved cysteine and the conserved F or W are not part of the CDR3 here.

>13|TRBV6-5|TRBJ1-5
ATSKGGQGNQPQH
>14|TRBV7-2|TRBJ2-1
ASSLGGLARYNEQF
>13|TRBV2|TRBJ2-7
ASSEAGRGSYEQY
>13|TRBV7-6|TRBJ2-7
ASSTTSTGNYEQY
>13|TRBV6-5|TRBJ2-7
ASSYQGQSVYEQY
>13|TRBV7-8|TRBJ1-6
ASSLDGQGVSPLH
>13|TRBV6-5|TRBJ1-3
ASSNRDRVGNTIY
>12|TRBV5-1|TRBJ2-5
ASSLGQIQETQY
>11|TRBV5-1|TRBJ2-7
ASSIQGVAEQY
>16|TRBV11-2|TRBJ1-2
ASSPWGTGDQVDYGYT
>14|TRBV7-8|TRBJ2-3
ASSLGRMGGSDTQY
>13|TRBV5-8|TRBJ2-1
ASSVGQGLYNEQF
>14|TRBV19|TRBJ2-1
ASTSSGEASYNEQF
>12|TRBV25-1|TRBJ1-1
ASSEPGGYTEAF
>11|TRBV6-1|TRBJ2-7
ASSDDRFYEQY
>12|TRBV18|TRBJ1-5
ASSPGQKNQPQH
>15|TRBV7-9|TRBJ1-3
ASRPQDVPSSGNTIY
>13|TRBV27|TRBJ1-2
ASSPYGQGTQGYT
>15|TRBV28|TRBJ1-5
ASSSPYRGRSNQPQH
>13|TRBV7-2|TRBJ1-4
ASSPRGSPNEKLF
>14|TRBV29-1|TRBJ1-2
SVEVWDTPANYGYT
>14|TRBV7-9|TRBJ1-2
ASSPRRDRANYGYT
>10|TRBV29-1|TRBJ2-7
SAGWGDYEQY
>14|TRBV19|TRBJ2-1
ASSTLGLAENNEQF
>15|TRBV5-4|TRBJ2-7
ASSLELAGQGLYEQY
>12|TRBV5-6|TRBJ2-7
ASSWGTGSYEQY
>12|TRBV7-9|TRBJ1-2
ASTTGTSGYGYT
>13|TRBV5-1|TRBJ1-1
ASSLTGAMNTEAF
>12|TRBV10-3|TRBJ2-1
AISGLAEYNEQF
>14|TRBV21-1|TRBJ2-1
ASSPRTAPRDNEQF
>12|TRBV11-2|TRBJ2-5
ASSLGQKQETQY
>11|TRBV15|TRBJ2-5
ATSKRFQETQY
>13|TRBV4-1|TRBJ2-3
ASSLGLAGGYTQY
>12|TRBV23-1|TRBJ1-2
ASSHPGRNYGYT
>13|TRBV18|TRBJ2-2
ASSPVSRNTGELF
>12|TRBV5-1|TRBJ2-1
ASSLVTGGTEQF
>13|TRBV7-9|TRBJ2-2
ASSSGLAGGGELF
>12|TRBV7-9|TRBJ2-7
ASSSSASSYEQY
>11|TRBV5-1|TRBJ1-1
ASSLWGGTEAF
>15|TRBV24-1|TRBJ2-1
ATSDSRTGMGYNEQF
>13|TRBV2|TRBJ2-3
ASSERSLVTDTQY
>13|TRBV6-5|TRBJ1-1
ASSTRTGLNTEAF
>14|TRBV7-2|TRBJ2-7
ASSLWYRDIQYEQY
>11|TRBV28|TRBJ1-2
ASTTGGSYGYT
>14|TRBV4-1|TRBJ2-1
ASSLWTSGENNEQF